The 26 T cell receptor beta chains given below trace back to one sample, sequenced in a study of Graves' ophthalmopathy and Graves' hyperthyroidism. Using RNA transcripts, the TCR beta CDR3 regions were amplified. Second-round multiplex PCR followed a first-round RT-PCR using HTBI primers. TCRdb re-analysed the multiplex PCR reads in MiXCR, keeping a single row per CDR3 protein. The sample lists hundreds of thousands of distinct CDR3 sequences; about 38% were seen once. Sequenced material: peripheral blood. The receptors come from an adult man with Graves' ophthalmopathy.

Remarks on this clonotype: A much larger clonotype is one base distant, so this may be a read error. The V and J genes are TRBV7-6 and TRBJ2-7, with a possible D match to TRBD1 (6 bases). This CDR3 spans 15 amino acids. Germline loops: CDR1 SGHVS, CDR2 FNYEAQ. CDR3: CASSSGAGEFYEQCF. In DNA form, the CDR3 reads TGTGCCAGCAGCTCCGGGGCAGGGGAATTTTACGAGCAGTGCTTC.

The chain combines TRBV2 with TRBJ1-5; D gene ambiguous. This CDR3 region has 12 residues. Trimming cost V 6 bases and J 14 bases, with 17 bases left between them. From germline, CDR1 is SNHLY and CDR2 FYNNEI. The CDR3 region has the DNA TGTGCCAGCAGCAGAGGAACAGTGAACGAGCATTTT. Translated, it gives CASSRGTVNEHF.

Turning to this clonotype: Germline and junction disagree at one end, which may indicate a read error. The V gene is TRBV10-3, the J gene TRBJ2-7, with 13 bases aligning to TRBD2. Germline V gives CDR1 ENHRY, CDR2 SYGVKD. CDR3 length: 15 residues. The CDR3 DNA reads TGTGCCAGCAGTTACCACGGACTAGCGGGAGACGAGCAGTACTTC. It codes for CASSYHGLAGDEQYF.

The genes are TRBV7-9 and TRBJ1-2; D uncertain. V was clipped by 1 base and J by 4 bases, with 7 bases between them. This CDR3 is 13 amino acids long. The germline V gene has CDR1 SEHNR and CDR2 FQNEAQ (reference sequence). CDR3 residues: CASSLGELYGYTF. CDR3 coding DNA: TGTGCCAGCAGCTTAGGGGAGCTCTATGGCTACACCTTC. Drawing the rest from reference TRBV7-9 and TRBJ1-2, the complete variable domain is DTGVSQNPRHKITKRGQNVTFRCDPISEHNRLYWYRQTLGQGPEFLTYFQNEAQLEKSRLLSDRFSAERPKGSFSTLEIQRTEQGDSAMYLCASSLGELYGYTFGSGTRLTVV.

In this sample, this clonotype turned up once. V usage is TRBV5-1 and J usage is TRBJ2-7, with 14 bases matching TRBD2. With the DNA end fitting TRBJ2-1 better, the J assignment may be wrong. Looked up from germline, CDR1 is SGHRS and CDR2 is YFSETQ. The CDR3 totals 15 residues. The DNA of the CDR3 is TGCGCCAGCAGCGAGGGACTAGCGGGGGCCAATGAGCAGTTCTTC. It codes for CASSEGLAGANEQFF.

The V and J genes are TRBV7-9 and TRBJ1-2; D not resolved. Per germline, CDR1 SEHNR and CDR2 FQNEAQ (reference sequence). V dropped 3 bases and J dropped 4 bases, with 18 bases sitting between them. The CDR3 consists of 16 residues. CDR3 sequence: CASSFSRPASFYGYTF. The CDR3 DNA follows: TGTGCCAGCAGCTTTAGCCGCCCGGCGAGTTTCTATGGCTACACCTTC.

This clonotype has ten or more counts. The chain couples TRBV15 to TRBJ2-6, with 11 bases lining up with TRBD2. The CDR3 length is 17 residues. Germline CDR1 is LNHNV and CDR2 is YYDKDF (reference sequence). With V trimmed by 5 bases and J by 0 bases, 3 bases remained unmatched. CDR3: CATSGLAGDSGANVLTF. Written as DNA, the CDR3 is TGTGCCACCAGCGGACTAGCGGGCGACTCTGGGGCCAACGTCCTGACTTTC.

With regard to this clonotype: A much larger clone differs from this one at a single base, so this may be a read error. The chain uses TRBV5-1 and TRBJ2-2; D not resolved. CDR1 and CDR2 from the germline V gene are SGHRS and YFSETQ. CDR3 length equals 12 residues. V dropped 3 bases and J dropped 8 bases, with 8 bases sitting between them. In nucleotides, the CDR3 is TGCGCCAGCAGCTCTTTTCTTGGGGAGCTGTTTTTT. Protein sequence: CASSSFLGELFF.

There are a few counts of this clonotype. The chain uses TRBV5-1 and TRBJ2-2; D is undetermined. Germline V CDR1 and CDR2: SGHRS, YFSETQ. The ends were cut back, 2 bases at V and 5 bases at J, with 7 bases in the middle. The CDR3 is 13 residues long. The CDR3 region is CASSLSATGELFF. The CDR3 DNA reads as TGCGCCAGCAGCTTATCCGCTACCGGGGAGCTGTTTTTT.

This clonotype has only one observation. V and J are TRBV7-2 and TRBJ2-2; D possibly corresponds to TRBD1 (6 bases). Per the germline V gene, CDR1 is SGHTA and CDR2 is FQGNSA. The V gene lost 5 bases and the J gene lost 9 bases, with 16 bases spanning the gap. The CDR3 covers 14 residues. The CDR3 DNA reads TGTGCCAGCAGCATCCTACAGGGAGAACGGGAGCTGTTTTTT. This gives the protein CASSILQGERELFF.

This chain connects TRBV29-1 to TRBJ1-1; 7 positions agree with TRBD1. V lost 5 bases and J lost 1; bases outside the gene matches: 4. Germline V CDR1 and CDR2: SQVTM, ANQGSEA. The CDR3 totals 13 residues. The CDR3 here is CSVQGDQNTEAFF. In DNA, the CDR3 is TGCAGCGTTCAGGGGGACCAGAACACTGAAGCTTTCTTT.

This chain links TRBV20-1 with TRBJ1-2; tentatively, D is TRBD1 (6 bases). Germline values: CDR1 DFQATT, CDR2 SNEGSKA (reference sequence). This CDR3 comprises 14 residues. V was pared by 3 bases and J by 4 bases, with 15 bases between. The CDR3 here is CSASGGPNSYGYTF. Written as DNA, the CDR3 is TGCAGTGCTAGCGGGGGCCCAAACAGCTATGGCTACACCTTC.

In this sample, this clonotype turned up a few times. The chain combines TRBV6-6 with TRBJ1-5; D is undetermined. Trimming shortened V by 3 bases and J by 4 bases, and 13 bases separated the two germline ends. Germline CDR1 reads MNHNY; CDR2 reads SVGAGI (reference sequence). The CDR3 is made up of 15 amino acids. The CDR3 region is CASSYEGGPNQPQHF. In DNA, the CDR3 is TGTGCCAGCAGTTATGAGGGCGGACCTAATCAGCCCCAGCATTTT.

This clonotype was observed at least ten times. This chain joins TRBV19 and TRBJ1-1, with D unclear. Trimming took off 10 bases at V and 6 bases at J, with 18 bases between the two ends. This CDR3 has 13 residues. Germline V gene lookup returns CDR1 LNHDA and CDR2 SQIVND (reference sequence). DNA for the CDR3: TGTGCCACTAGGGATTTTTCGGTAGCTGAAGCTTTCTTT. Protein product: CATRDFSVAEAFF.

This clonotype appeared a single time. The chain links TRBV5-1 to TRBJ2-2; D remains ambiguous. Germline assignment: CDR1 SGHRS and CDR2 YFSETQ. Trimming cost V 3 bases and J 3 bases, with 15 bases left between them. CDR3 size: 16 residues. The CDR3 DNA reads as TGCGCCAGCAGCTCATATATGAACACTTACACCGGGGAGCTGTTTTTT. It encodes CASSSYMNTYTGELFF. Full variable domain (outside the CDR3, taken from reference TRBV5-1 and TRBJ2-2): KAGVTQTPRYLIKTRGQQVTLSCSPISGHRSVSWYQQTPGQGLQFLFEYFSETQRNKGNFPGRFSGRQFSNSRSEMNVSTLELGDSALYLCASSSYMNTYTGELFFGEGSRLTVL.

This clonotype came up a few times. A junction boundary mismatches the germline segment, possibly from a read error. CDR3 sequence: CASSLGSAPGF. CDR3 in DNA: TGTGCCAGCAGCTTAGGGTCAGCCCCAGGGTTC. The chain carries TRBV11-2 and TRBJ2-7; possibly TRBD1 for D (5 bases). Looked up from germline, CDR1 is SGHAT and CDR2 is FQNNGV. CDR3 length equals 11 residues.

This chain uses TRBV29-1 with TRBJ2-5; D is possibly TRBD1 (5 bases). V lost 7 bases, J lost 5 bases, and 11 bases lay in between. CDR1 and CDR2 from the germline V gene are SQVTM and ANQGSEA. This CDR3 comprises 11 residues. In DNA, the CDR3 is TGCAGCGGGGGCCATGAGGAGACCCAGTACTTC. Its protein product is CSGGHEETQYF.

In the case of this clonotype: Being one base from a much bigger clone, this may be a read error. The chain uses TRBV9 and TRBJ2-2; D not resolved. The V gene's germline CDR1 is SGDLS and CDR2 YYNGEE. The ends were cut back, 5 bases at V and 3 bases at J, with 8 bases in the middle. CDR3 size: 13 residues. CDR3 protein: CASSVRYTGELFF. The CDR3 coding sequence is TGTGCCAGCAGTGTGAGGTACACCGGGGAGCTGTTTTTT.

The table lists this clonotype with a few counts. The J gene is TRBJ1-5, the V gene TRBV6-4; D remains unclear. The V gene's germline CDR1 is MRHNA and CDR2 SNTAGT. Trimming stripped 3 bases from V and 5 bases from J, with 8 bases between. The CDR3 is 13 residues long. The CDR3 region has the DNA TGTGCCAGCAGTGAGGGAGGTGATCAGCCCCAGCATTTT. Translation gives CASSEGGDQPQHF.

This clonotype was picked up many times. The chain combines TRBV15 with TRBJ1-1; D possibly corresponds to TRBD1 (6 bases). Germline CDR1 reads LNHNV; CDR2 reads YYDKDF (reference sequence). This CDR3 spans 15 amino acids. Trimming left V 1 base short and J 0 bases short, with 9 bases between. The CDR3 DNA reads TGTGCCACCAGCAGAGGAGGGGGAATGAACACTGAAGCTTTCTTT. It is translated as CATSRGGGMNTEAFF.

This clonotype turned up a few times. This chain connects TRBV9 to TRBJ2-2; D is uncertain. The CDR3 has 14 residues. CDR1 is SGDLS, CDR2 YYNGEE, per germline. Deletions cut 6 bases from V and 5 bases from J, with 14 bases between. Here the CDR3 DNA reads TGTGCCAGCAATGCGGCACTGGGAACCGGGGAGCTGTTTTTT. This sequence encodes CASNAALGTGELFF.

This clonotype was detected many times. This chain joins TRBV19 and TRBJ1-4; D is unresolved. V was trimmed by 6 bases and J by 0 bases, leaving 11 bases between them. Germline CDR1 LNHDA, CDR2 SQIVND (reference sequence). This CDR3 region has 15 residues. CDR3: CASSPLFTTNEKLFF. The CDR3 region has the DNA TGTGCCAGTAGCCCCCTATTCACAACTAATGAAAAACTGTTTTTT. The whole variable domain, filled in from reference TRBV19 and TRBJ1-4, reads DGGITQSPKYLFRKEGQNVTLSCEQNLNHDAMYWYRQDPGQGLRLIYYSQIVNDFQKGDIAEGYSVSREKKESFPLTVTSAQKNPTAFYLCASSPLFTTNEKLFFGSGTQLSVL.

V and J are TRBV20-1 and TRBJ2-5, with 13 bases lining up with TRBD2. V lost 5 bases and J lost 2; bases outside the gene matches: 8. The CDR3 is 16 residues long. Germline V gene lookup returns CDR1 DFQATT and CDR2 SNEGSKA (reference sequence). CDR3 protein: CSASTSGGILQETQYF. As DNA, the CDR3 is TGCAGTGCTTCGACTAGCGGGGGGATACTTCAAGAGACCCAGTACTTC.

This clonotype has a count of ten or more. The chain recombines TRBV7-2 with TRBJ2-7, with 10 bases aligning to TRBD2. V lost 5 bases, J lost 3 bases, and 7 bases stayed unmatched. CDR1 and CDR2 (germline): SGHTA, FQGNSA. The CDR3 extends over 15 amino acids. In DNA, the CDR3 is TGTGCCAGCAGCCCCCGTACTAGCGGGATCTACGAGCAGTACTTC. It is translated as CASSPRTSGIYEQYF.

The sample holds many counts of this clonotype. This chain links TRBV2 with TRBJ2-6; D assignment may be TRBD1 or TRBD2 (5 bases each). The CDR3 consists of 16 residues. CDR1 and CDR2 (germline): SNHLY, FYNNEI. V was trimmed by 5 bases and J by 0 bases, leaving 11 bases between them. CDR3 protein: CASSPGRNSGANVLTF. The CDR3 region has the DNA TGTGCCAGCAGTCCGGGACGGAACTCTGGGGCCAACGTCCTGACTTTC.

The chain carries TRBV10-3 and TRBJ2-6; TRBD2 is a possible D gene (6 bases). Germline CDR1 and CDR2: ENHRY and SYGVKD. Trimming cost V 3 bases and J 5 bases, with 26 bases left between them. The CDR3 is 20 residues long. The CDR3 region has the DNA TGTGCCATCAGTGATCTCACCAGCTTAACCGGAGGGACCCGGGCCAACGTCCTGACTTTC. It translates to CAISDLTSLTGGTRANVLTF.